Shown below are 9 T cell receptor beta chains from a single sample sequenced in a study of response to subunit inactivated influenza vaccine. TCRdb reanalysed the RT-PCR reads using MiXCR and keeps one entry per CDR3 protein. The data show roughly 190,000 distinct CDR3 sequences, with about 12% seen just once and approximately 30% held by the top ten. This same sample was also part of a study on T cells expressing NK-cell markers. In that study: cDNA encoding TCR beta was synthesized via 5'RACE template switching incorporating UMIs.

The sequencing used CD8+ T cells sorted from PBMCs, collected approximately 13 days after vaccination. Every receptor here comes from a man in his fifties who received an inactivated influenza vaccine.

The J gene is TRBJ2-1, the V gene TRBV10-3; TRBD1 or TRBD2 may be the D gene (6 bases each). Germline V gene sequence: CDR1 ENHRY, CDR2 SYGVKD. CDR3 length: 18 amino acids. The V and J ends lost 0 bases and 2 bases respectively, with 17 bases between them. This CDR3 reads CAISESFLLRDTYNEQFF. DNA for the CDR3: TGTGCCATCAGTGAGTCTTTTTTGTTGCGGGACACCTACAATGAGCAGTTCTTC.

The rearrangement uses TRBV7-9 and TRBJ1-3; 7 nucleotides agree with TRBD1. Germline CDR1 is SEHNR and CDR2 is FQNEAQ (reference sequence). With 2 bases clipped from V and 4 bases from J, the junction kept 5 bases outside the gene matches. This CDR3 is 15 amino acids long. The CDR3 sequence is CASSLPRTGGNTIYF. The CDR3 coding sequence is TGTGCCAGCAGCTTACCTAGGACAGGAGGAAACACCATATATTTT. Together with reference TRBV7-9 and TRBJ1-3, the CDR3 gives the full variable domain: DTGVSQNPRHKITKRGQNVTFRCDPISEHNRLYWYRQTLGQGPEFLTYFQNEAQLEKSRLLSDRFSAERPKGSFSTLEIQRTEQGDSAMYLCASSLPRTGGNTIYFGEGSWLTVV.

This clonotype is categorized as medium-sized (0.01 to 0.1%). The chain is built from TRBV12-3 or TRBV12-4 and TRBJ2-3, with TRBD1 matching 10 bases. The CDR3 length is 16 residues. V shed 5 bases, J shed 3 bases, and the junction held 8 bases outside the gene matches. CDR3 region: CASSGTGEGSTDTQYF. Written as DNA, the CDR3 is TGTGCCAGCAGTGGGACAGGGGAAGGCTCTACAGATACGCAGTATTTT.

The chain joins TRBV20-1 to TRBJ2-1, with TRBD2 matching 11 bases. V gave up 0 bases and J gave up 1 base; unmatched junction bases: 5. Germline-derived CDR1 and CDR2 are DFQATT and SNEGSKA (reference sequence). The CDR3 has 17 residues. This CDR3 reads CSARDSLAGGSYNEQFF. The DNA of the CDR3 is TGCAGTGCTAGAGATTCCCTAGCGGGAGGTTCCTACAATGAGCAGTTCTTC.

The chain couples TRBV3-1 to TRBJ1-4, with D possibly TRBD1 on 5 matching bases. The CDR3 has 17 residues. CDR1 is LGHDT, CDR2 YNNKEL, per germline (reference sequence). The V gene lost 2 bases and the J gene lost 4 bases, with 17 bases spanning the gap. CDR3 DNA sequence: TGTGCCAGCAGCCAAATCCCCCGGGGCTCGATTAATGAAAAACTGTTTTTT. This encodes CASSQIPRGSINEKLFF.

V usage is TRBV28 and J usage is TRBJ2-1; the D is unclear. CDR3 length: 12 residues. CDR1 is MDHEN, CDR2 SYDVKM, per germline. V was trimmed by 6 bases and J by 6 bases, leaving 9 bases between them. Here the CDR3 DNA reads TGTGCCAGCAGCGGGCCCTTCAATGAGCAGTTCTTC. The encoded protein is CASSGPFNEQFF. Using reference TRBV28 and TRBJ2-1 for the parts outside the CDR3, the full variable domain is DVKVTQSSRYLVKRTGEKVFLECVQDMDHENMFWYRQDPGLGLRLIYFSYDVKMKEKGDIPEGYSVSREKKERFSLILESASTNQTSMYLCASSGPFNEQFFGPGTRLTVL.

As to this clonotype: Its ends do not fully match the called genes, so a read error is possible. The chain links TRBV25-1 to TRBJ2-5; D is possibly TRBD1 or TRBD2 (5 bases each). In germline, CDR1 is MGHDK, CDR2 SYGVNS. This CDR3 contains 16 residues. The CDR3 DNA reads TGTGCCAGCAGTGAATTCCCCGGGGACGGCAGAGAGACCCAGTGCTTC. It codes for CASSEFPGDGRETQCF.

This clonotype was seen a handful of times. This chain connects TRBV4-3 to TRBJ2-2; 10 nucleotides match TRBD1. After removal of 1 base from V and 5 bases from J, the junction contained 7 bases not matched to a gene. This CDR3 spans 17 amino acids. Germline loops: CDR1 LGHNA, CDR2 YSLEER. The CDR3 sequence is CASSQVTGGAGTGELFF. The CDR3 nucleotides read TGCGCCAGCAGCCAAGTGACAGGGGGCGCAGGGACCGGGGAGCTGTTTTTT.

The genes are TRBV6-2 or TRBV6-3 and TRBJ2-7; no clear D. The germline V and J ends were trimmed by 7 bases and 0 bases, with 13 bases remaining between them. Germline CDR1 and CDR2: MNHEY and SVGEGT. The CDR3 has 14 residues. CDR3 nucleotides: TGTGCCAGCACCTCAGATAGGAGCTCCTACGAGCAGTACTTC. Protein sequence: CASTSDRSSYEQYF.